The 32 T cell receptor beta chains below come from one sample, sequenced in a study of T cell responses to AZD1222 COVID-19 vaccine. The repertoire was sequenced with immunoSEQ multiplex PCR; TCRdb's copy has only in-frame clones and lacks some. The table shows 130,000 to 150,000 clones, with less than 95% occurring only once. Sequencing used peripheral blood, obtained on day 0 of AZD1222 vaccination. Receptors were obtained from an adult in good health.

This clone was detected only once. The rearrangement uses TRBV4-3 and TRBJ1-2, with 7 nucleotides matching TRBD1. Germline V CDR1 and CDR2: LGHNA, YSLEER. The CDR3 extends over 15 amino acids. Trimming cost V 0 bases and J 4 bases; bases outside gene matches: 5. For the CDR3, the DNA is TGCGCCAGCAGCCAAGAGTCCGCAGGGGGCTATGGCTACACCTTC. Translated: CASSQESAGGYGYTF.

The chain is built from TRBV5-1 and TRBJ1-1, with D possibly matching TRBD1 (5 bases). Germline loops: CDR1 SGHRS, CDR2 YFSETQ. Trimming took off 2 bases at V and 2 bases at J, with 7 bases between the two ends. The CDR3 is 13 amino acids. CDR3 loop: CASSFDSNTEAFF. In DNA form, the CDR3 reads TGCGCCAGCAGCTTTGACAGTAACACTGAAGCTTTCTTT. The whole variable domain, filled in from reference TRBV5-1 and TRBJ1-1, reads KAGVTQTPRYLIKTRGQQVTLSCSPISGHRSVSWYQQTPGQGLQFLFEYFSETQRNKGNFPGRFSGRQFSNSRSEMNVSTLELGDSALYLCASSFDSNTEAFFGQGTRLTVV.

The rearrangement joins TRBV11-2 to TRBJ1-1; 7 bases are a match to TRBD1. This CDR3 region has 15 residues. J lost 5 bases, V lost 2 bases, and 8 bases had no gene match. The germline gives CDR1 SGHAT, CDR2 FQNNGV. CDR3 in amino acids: CASSLTGVILTEAFF. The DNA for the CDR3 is TGTGCCAGCAGCTTAACAGGGGTGATTCTTACTGAAGCTTTCTTT.

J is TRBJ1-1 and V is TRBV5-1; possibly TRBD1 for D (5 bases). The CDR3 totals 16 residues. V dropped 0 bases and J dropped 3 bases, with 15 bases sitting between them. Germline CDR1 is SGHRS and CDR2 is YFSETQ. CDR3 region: CASSLDPGWGDTEAFF. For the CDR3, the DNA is TGCGCCAGCAGCTTGGATCCAGGTTGGGGGGACACTGAAGCTTTCTTT.

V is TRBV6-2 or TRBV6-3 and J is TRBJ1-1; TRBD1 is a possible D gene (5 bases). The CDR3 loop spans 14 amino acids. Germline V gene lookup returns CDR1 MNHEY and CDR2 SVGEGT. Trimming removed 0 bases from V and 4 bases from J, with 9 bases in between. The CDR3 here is CASSYSGEFTEAFF. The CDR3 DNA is TGTGCCAGCAGTTACTCAGGGGAGTTCACTGAAGCTTTCTTT.

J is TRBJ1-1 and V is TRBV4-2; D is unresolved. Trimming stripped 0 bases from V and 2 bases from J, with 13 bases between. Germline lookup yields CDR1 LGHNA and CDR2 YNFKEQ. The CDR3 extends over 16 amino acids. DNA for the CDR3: TGTGCCAGCAGCCAAGAAGAGGTCCTACTAAACACTGAAGCTTTCTTT. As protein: CASSQEEVLLNTEAFF.

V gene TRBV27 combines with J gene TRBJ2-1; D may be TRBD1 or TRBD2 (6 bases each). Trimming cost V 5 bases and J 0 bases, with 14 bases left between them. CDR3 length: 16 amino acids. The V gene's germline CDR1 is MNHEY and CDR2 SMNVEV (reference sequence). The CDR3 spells CASSGEWGASYNEQFF. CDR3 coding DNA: TGTGCCAGCAGTGGAGAATGGGGGGCCTCCTACAATGAGCAGTTCTTC.

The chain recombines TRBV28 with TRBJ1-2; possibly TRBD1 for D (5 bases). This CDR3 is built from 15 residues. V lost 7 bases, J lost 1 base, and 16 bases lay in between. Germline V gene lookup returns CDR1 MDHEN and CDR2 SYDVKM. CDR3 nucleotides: TGTGCCAGCACCAATGGGGGTGCCGGTAACTATGGCTACACCTTC. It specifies CASTNGGAGNYGYTF.

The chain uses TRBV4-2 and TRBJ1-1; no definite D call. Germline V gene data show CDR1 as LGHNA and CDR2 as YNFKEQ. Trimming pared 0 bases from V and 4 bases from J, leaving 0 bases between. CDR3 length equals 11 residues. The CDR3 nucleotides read TGTGCCAGCAGCCAAGACACTGAAGCTTTCTTT. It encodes CASSQDTEAFF.

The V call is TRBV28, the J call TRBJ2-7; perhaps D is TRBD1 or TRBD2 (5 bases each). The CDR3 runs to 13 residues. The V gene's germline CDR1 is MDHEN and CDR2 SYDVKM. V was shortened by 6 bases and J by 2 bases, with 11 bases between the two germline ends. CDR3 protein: CASSPGTTYEQYF. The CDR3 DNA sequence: TGTGCCAGCAGCCCCGGGACCACCTACGAGCAGTACTTC.

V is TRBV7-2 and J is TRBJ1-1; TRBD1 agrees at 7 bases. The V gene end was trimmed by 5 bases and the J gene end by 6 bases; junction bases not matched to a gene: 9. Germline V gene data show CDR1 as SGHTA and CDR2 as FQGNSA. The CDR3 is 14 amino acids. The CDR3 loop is CASSVTGRHPEAFF. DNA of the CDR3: TGTGCCAGCAGCGTGACAGGGCGACACCCTGAAGCTTTCTTT.

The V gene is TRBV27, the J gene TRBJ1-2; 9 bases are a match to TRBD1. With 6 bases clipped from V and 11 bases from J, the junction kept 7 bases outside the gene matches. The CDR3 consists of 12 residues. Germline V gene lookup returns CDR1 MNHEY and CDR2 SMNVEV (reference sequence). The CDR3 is CASSFGQGNYTF. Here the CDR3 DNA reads TGTGCCAGCAGCTTCGGACAGGGGAATTACACCTTC.

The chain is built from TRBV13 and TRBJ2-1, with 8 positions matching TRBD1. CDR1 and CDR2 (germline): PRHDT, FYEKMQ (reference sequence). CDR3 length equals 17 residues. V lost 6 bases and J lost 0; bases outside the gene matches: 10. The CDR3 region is CASSVDRAISSYNEQFF. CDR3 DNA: TGTGCCAGCAGTGTGGACAGGGCCATAAGCTCCTACAATGAGCAGTTCTTC.

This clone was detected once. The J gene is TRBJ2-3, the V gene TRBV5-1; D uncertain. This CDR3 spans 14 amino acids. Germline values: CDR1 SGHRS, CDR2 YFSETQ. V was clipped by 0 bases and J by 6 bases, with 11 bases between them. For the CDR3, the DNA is TGCGCCAGCAGCTTGGATCCGGATGGGGATACGCAGTATTTT. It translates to CASSLDPDGDTQYF.

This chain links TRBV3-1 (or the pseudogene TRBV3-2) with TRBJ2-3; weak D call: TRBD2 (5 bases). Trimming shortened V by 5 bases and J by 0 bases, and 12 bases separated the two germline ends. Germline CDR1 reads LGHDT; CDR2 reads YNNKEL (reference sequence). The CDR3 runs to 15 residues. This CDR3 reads CASSSGKSSTDTQYF. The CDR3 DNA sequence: TGTGCCAGCAGCAGCGGAAAATCTAGCACAGATACGCAGTATTTT.

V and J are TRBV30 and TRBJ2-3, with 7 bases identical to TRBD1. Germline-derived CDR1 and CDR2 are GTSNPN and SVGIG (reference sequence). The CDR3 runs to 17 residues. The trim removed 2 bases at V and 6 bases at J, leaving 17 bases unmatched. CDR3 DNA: TGTGCCTGGAGTCCAACAGGGAGTTGGACAGGCCGGGATACGCAGTATTTT. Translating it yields CAWSPTGSWTGRDTQYF.

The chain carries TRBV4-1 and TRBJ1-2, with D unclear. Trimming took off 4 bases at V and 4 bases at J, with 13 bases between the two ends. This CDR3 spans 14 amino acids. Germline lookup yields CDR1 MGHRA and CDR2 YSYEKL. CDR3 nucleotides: TGCGCCAGCAGCCCCTTCGGACTGGGCTATGGCTACACCTTC. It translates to CASSPFGLGYGYTF.

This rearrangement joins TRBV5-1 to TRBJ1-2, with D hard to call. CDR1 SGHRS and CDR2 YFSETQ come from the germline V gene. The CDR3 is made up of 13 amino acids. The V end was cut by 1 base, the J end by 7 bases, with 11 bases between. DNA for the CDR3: TGCGCCAGCAGCTTGTCGAGTCTCTCTGGCTACACCTTC. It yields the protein CASSLSSLSGYTF.

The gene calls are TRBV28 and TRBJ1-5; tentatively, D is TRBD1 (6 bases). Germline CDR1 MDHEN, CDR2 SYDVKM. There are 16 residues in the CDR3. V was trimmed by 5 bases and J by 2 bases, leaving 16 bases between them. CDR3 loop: CASSIRGRRGNQPQHF. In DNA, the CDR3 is TGTGCCAGCAGTATTCGGGGGCGTCGTGGCAATCAGCCCCAGCATTTT. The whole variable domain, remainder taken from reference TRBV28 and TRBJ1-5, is DVKVTQSSRYLVKRTGEKVFLECVQDMDHENMFWYRQDPGLGLRLIYFSYDVKMKEKGDIPEGYSVSREKKERFSLILESASTNQTSMYLCASSIRGRRGNQPQHFGDGTRLSIL.

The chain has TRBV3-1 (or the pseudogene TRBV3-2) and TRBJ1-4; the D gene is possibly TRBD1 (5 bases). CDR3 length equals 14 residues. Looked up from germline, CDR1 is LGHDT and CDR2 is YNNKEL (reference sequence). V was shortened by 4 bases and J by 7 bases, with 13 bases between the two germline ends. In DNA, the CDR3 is TGTGCCAGCAGCCGGGGCTCGGGGTGTGAAAAACTGTTTTTT. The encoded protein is CASSRGSGCEKLFF.

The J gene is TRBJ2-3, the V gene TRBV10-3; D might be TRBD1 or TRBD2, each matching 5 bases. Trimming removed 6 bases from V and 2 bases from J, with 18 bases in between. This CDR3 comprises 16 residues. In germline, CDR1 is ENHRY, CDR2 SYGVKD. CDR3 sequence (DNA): TGTGCCATCAGCGGGGACCCTCGGGCCTACACAGATACGCAGTATTTT. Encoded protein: CAISGDPRAYTDTQYF.

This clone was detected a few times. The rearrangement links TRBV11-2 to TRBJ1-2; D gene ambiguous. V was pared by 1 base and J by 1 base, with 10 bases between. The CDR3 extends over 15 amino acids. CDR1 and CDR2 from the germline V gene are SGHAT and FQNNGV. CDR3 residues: CASSLAGKGNYGYTF. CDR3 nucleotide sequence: TGTGCCAGCAGCTTAGCGGGGAAGGGTAACTATGGCTACACCTTC.

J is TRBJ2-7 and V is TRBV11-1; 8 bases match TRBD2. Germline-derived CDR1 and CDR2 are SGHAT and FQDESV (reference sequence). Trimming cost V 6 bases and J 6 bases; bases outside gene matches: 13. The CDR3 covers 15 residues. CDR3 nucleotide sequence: TGTGCCAGCAGTGTGTCTGGGACTAGTGGTAGCGAGCAGTACTTC. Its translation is CASSVSGTSGSEQYF.

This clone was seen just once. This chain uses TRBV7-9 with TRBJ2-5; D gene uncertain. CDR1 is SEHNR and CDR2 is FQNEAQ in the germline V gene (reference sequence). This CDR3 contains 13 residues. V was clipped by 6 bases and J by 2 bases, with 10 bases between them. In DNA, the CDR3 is TGTGCCAGCAGTCCGGAACCGCAAGAGACCCAGTACTTC. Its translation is CASSPEPQETQYF.

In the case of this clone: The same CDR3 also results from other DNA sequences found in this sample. The CDR3 protein is CASSIGPSYEQYF. The DNA for the CDR3 is TGTGCCAGTAGTATAGGGCCCTCCTACGAGCAGTACTTC. This sequence joins TRBV19 and TRBJ2-7; D uncertain. V lost 1 base, J lost 0 bases, and 4 bases lay in between. The CDR3 is 13 residues long. Germline V gene sequence: CDR1 LNHDA, CDR2 SQIVND (reference sequence).

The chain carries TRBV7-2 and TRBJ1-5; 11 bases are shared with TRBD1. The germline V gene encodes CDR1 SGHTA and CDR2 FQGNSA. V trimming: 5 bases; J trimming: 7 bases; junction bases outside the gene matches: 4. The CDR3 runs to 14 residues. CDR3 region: CASSGQGAWQPQHF. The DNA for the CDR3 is TGTGCCAGCAGCGGACAGGGGGCTTGGCAGCCCCAGCATTTT.

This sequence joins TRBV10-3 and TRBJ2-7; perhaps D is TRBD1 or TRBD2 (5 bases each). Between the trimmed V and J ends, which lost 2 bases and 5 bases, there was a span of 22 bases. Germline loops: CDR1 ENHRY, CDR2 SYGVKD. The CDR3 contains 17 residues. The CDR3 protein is CAISEGLGQGRGHEQYF. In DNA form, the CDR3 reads TGTGCCATCAGTGAGGGGTTGGGGCAGGGACGGGGACACGAGCAGTACTTC.

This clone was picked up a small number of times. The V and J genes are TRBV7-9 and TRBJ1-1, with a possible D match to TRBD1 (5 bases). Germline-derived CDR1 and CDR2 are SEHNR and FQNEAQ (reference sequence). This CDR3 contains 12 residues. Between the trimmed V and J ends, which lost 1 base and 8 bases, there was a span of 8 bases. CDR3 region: CASSLETEEAFF. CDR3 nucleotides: TGTGCCAGCAGCTTAGAGACAGAGGAAGCTTTCTTT. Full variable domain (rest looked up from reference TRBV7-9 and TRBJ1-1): DTGVSQNPRHKITKRGQNVTFRCDPISEHNRLYWYRQTLGQGPEFLTYFQNEAQLEKSRLLSDRFSAERPKGSFSTLEIQRTEQGDSAMYLCASSLETEEAFFGQGTRLTVV.

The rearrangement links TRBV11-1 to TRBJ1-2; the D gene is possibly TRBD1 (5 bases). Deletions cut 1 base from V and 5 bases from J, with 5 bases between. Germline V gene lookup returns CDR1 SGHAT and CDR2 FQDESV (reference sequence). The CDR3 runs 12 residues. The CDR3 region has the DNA TGTGCCAGCAGCTTAGGACAGTATGGCTACACCTTC. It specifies CASSLGQYGYTF. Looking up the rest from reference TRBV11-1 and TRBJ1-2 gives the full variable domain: EAEVAQSPRYKITEKSQAVAFWCDPISGHATLYWYRQILGQGPELLVQFQDESVVDDSQLPKDRFSAERLKGVDSTLKIQPAELGDSAMYLCASSLGQYGYTFGSGTRLTVV.

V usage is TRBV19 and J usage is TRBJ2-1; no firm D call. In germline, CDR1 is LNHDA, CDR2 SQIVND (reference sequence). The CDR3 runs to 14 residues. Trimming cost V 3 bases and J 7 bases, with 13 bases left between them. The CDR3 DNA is TGTGCCAGTAGTATGTTAGTCCGGTTGAATGAGCAGTTCTTC. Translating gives CASSMLVRLNEQFF. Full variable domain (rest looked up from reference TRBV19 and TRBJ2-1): DGGITQSPKYLFRKEGQNVTLSCEQNLNHDAMYWYRQDPGQGLRLIYYSQIVNDFQKGDIAEGYSVSREKKESFPLTVTSAQKNPTAFYLCASSMLVRLNEQFFGPGTRLTVL.

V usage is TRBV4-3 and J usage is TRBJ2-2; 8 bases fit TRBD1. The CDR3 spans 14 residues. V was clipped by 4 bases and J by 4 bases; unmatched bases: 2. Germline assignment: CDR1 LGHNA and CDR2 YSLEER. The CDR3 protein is CASSRTGGTGELFF. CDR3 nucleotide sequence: TGCGCCAGCAGCCGTACAGGGGGCACCGGGGAGCTGTTTTTT.

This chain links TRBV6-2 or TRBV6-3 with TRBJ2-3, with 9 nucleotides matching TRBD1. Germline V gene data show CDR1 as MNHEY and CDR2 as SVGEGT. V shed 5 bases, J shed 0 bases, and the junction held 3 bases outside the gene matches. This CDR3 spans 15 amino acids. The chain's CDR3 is CASSLQGASTDTQYF. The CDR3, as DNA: TGTGCCAGCAGTCTACAGGGGGCAAGCACAGATACGCAGTATTTT.